The 20 T cell receptor beta chains below all came from one sample that was sequenced in a study of cytomegalovirus exposure and HLA in healthy donors. The PCR ran on 60 Vbeta and 13 Jbeta primers. The data were produced by immunoSEQ multiplex PCR, yet TCRdb's version contains in-frame clones alone and is incomplete. Of around 100,000 clones listed, around two thirds are singletons. The sequenced sample consisted of PBMCs. Every receptor here comes from a man aged 25-45 years in good health and CMV-seropositive.

The chain has TRBV5-6 and TRBJ2-5; 8 positions match TRBD2. The closer fit of TRBJ2-7 to the DNA end suggests the J call may be wrong. CDR3 size: 14 residues. Germline values: CDR1 SGHDT, CDR2 YYEEEE. CDR3 bases: TGTGCCAGCAGGGTGGGCGGGACTAGCTACGAGCAGTACTTC. This codes for CASRVGGTSYEQYF.

The rearrangement uses TRBV6-6 and TRBJ1-1; tentatively, D is TRBD1 (5 bases). CDR3 length: 14 amino acids. Trimming took 2 bases from V and 1 from J, leaving 8 bases between them. The germline CDR1 and CDR2 sequences are MNHNY and SVGAGI (reference sequence). Here the CDR3 reads CASSYGAGNTEAFF. The CDR3 nucleotides are TGTGCCAGCAGTTACGGGGCAGGGAACACTGAAGCTTTCTTT.

For this clone: In the same sample, other DNA sequences code for this CDR3. CDR3 nucleotide sequence: TGTGCCAGTAGCACGGACAGGGGGCATGGCTACACCTTC. Amino acids: CASSTDRGHGYTF. The rearrangement joins TRBV19 to TRBJ1-2, with 11 bases lining up with TRBD1. Germline CDR1 LNHDA, CDR2 SQIVND (reference sequence). V was pared by 6 bases and J by 6 bases, with 3 bases of the junction left unmatched. CDR3 length: 13 residues.

This clone was recorded only once. V usage is TRBV18 and J usage is TRBJ1-4; D may be TRBD1 (5 bases). The CDR3 spans 15 residues. The V gene lost 0 bases and the J gene lost 8 bases, with 13 bases spanning the gap. Germline V lookup: CDR1 KGHSH, CDR2 LQKENI. The CDR3: CASSPPSQGGEKLFF. Here the CDR3 DNA reads TGTGCCAGCTCACCACCTTCCCAGGGTGGGGAAAAACTGTTTTTT.

This clone was seen a handful of times. The J gene is TRBJ1-5, the V gene TRBV27; D gene uncertain. V lost 5 bases and J lost 2, with 13 bases in between. There are 15 residues in the CDR3. The germline V gene encodes CDR1 MNHEY and CDR2 SMNVEV (reference sequence). In DNA, the CDR3 is TGTGCCAGCAGTCCGGCGGCCTCGGGCAATCAGCCCCAGCATTTT. Protein: CASSPAASGNQPQHF.

The V call is TRBV5-1, the J call TRBJ1-2, with D tentatively TRBD1 (6 bases). Trimming left V 5 bases short and J 2 bases short, with 13 bases between. Germline-derived CDR1 and CDR2 are SGHRS and YFSETQ. The CDR3 extends over 14 amino acids. CDR3 in amino acids: CASSRTDSNYGYTF. The CDR3 DNA reads TGCGCCAGCAGTAGGACAGATTCCAACTATGGCTACACCTTC.

This chain joins TRBV10-2 and TRBJ2-2; 7 bases match TRBD2. Germline V gene data show CDR1 as WSHSY and CDR2 as SAAADI. V lost 8 bases and J lost 1; bases outside the gene matches: 10. The CDR3 has 16 amino acids. The CDR3 loop is CASLRGRGLNTGELFF. The CDR3 DNA reads TGCGCCAGCCTCCGTGGGAGGGGATTGAACACCGGGGAGCTGTTTTTT.

The genes are TRBV2 and TRBJ1-1, with a tentative D call TRBD1 (5 bases). CDR1 and CDR2 from the germline V gene are SNHLY and FYNNEI. V lost 5 bases to trimming and J lost 8 bases, with 15 bases between them. This CDR3 is built from 13 residues. The CDR3 spells CASSLQGGWEAFF. The CDR3 DNA is TGTGCCAGCAGTTTGCAGGGAGGCTGGGAAGCTTTCTTT.

The J gene is TRBJ1-2, the V gene TRBV5-1; D is perhaps TRBD1 (6 bases). This CDR3 has 13 residues. The germline CDR1 and CDR2 sequences are SGHRS and YFSETQ. Trimming took off 1 base at V and 8 bases at J, with 12 bases between the two ends. This CDR3 reads CASSLTGLWGYTF. The CDR3 DNA is TGCGCCAGCAGCTTGACAGGGCTTTGGGGCTACACCTTC. The full variable domain, in which reference TRBV5-1 and TRBJ1-2 provide the parts outside the CDR3, is KAGVTQTPRYLIKTRGQQVTLSCSPISGHRSVSWYQQTPGQGLQFLFEYFSETQRNKGNFPGRFSGRQFSNSRSEMNVSTLELGDSALYLCASSLTGLWGYTFGSGTRLTVV.

J is TRBJ1-2 and V is TRBV5-8; no clear D gene. V lost 3 bases, J lost 7 bases, and 13 bases lay in between. CDR3 size: 13 residues. Germline V CDR1 and CDR2: SGHTS, YDEGEE. The CDR3 reads CASSSWSDGGYTF. DNA of the CDR3: TGTGCCAGCAGCTCCTGGAGTGACGGTGGCTACACCTTC.

V usage is TRBV2 and J usage is TRBJ2-3, with TRBD2 identical over 12 bases. V shed 4 bases, J shed 6 bases, and the junction held 8 bases outside the gene matches. The CDR3 runs to 16 residues. CDR1 is SNHLY, CDR2 FYNNEI, per germline. CDR3 bases: TGTGCCAGCAGTGCTCGCGCTAGCGGGGGGGCCGATACGCAGTATTTT. This encodes CASSARASGGADTQYF.

This clone appeared once. CDR3 coding DNA: TGTGCCAGCAGTCAGGGACTAGCGGGAGTCTACGAGCAGTACTTC. It translates to CASSQGLAGVYEQYF. V and J are TRBV6-5 and TRBJ2-7, with 14 bases fitting TRBD2. The ends lost 5 bases at V and 3 bases at J; junction bases unmatched: 3. The CDR3 has 15 amino acids. CDR1 and CDR2 (germline): MNHEY, SVGAGI.

The chain is built from TRBV6-5 and TRBJ1-5; 9 nucleotides match TRBD1. This CDR3 spans 15 amino acids. V trimming: 7 bases; J trimming: 3 bases; junction bases outside the gene matches: 7. Germline V lookup: CDR1 MNHEY, CDR2 SVGAGI. CDR3 protein: CASTPGQGPNQPQHF. As DNA, the CDR3 is TGTGCCAGCACCCCGGGACAGGGACCCAATCAGCCCCAGCATTTT.

This chain links TRBV6-1 with TRBJ1-5; a weak D match, TRBD1 (5 bases). The ends were cut back, 2 bases at V and 0 bases at J, with 11 bases in the middle. Germline loops: CDR1 MNHNS, CDR2 SASEGT. The CDR3 is 16 residues long. In nucleotides, the CDR3 is TGTGCCAGCAGTGAATTGGGGGGACTTAGCAATCAGCCCCAGCATTTT. It encodes CASSELGGLSNQPQHF.

V gene TRBV5-1 combines with J gene TRBJ2-7; 7 nucleotides align to TRBD2. The junction had 3 bases not matched to a gene; V was cut back by 7 bases and J by 5 bases. This CDR3 is built from 11 residues. The germline CDR1 and CDR2 sequences are SGHRS and YFSETQ. This CDR3 reads CASGLGNEQYF. Here the CDR3 DNA reads TGCGCCAGCGGACTAGGTAACGAGCAGTACTTC.

This clone was seen only a few times. The J gene is TRBJ1-1, the V gene TRBV2, with 7 positions matching TRBD1. The CDR3 consists of 13 residues. CDR1 and CDR2 from the germline V gene are SNHLY and FYNNEI. The ends lost 7 bases at V and 1 base at J; junction bases unmatched: 3. DNA of the CDR3: TGTGCCAGCACCGGACAGGCGAACACTGAAGCTTTCTTT. It encodes CASTGQANTEAFF.

The chain employs TRBV7-2 and TRBJ1-2; 10 bases align to TRBD1. The CDR3 loop spans 15 amino acids. V was clipped by 1 base and J by 2 bases; unmatched bases: 1. Germline CDR1 SGHTA, CDR2 FQGNSA. The CDR3 DNA is TGTGCCAGCAGCTTAGTGACAGGGGGCAACTATGGCTACACCTTC. Translating gives CASSLVTGGNYGYTF. The variable domain in full, with the rest retrieved from reference TRBV7-2 and TRBJ1-2, is GAGVSQSPSNKVTEKGKDVELRCDPISGHTALYWYRQSLGQGLEFLIYFQGNSAPDKSGLPSDRFSAERTGGSVSTLTIQRTQQEDSAVYLCASSLVTGGNYGYTFGSGTRLTVV.

This chain links TRBV10-3 with TRBJ1-2; maybe TRBD1 (5 bases). The CDR3 is made up of 15 amino acids. The germline V gene encodes CDR1 ENHRY and CDR2 SYGVKD. V was pared by 7 bases and J by 2 bases, with 17 bases between. The CDR3 protein is CAITMTERANYGYTF. CDR3 coding DNA: TGTGCCATCACCATGACAGAACGGGCAAACTATGGCTACACCTTC.

The chain employs TRBV2 and TRBJ2-3; TRBD1 is a possible D gene (6 bases). The CDR3 extends over 14 amino acids. V was shortened by 6 bases and J by 4 bases, with 14 bases between the two germline ends. Germline CDR1 is SNHLY and CDR2 is FYNNEI. The CDR3 region is CASSKQGTADTQYF. The CDR3 DNA is TGTGCCAGCAGCAAACAGGGTACTGCAGATACGCAGTATTTT.

This clone was observed a handful of times. The chain employs TRBV2 and TRBJ1-6, with TRBD1 matching over 8 bases. After removal of 8 bases from V and 8 bases from J, the junction contained 5 bases not matched to a gene. This CDR3 spans 13 amino acids. The germline V gene has CDR1 SNHLY and CDR2 FYNNEI. The CDR3, as DNA: TGTGCCAGCGGGGCGACAGGGGATTCACCCCTCCACTTT. Its translation is CASGATGDSPLHF.